These 16 T cell receptor beta chains came from one sample sequenced in a study of T cell responses to AZD1222 COVID-19 vaccine. Assay used: immunoSEQ multiplex PCR; TCRdb lists only in-frame clones, some missing. The table records fewer than 200,000 clones, just under 90% of them present only once. The source material was peripheral blood, sampled on day 0 of AZD1222 vaccination. The source is an adult in good health.

The V and J genes are TRBV24-1 and TRBJ2-1, with 8 bases aligning to TRBD1. Germline CDR1 KGHDR, CDR2 SFDVKD. The CDR3 length is 16 residues. The V segment lost 2 bases and the J segment 14 bases; nucleotides outside the gene matches: 16. DNA for the CDR3: TGTGCCACCAGTGATTCCTGGCAGGGGGCGCAATCTTCGAAGTTCTTC. As protein: CATSDSWQGAQSSKFF.

The chain employs TRBV25-1 and TRBJ2-7, with TRBD1 matching over 10 bases. The trim removed 2 bases at V and 6 bases at J, leaving 7 bases unmatched. The CDR3 sequence is 15 residues long. The germline CDR1 and CDR2 sequences are MGHDK and SYGVNS. CDR3 nucleotide sequence: TGTGCCAGCAGTGAAACGAGACAGGGGGCCGGCGAGCAGTACTTC. Protein: CASSETRQGAGEQYF.

The rearrangement links TRBV25-1 to TRBJ2-3; D is unresolved. Germline CDR1 is MGHDK and CDR2 is SYGVNS. Deletions cut 2 bases from V and 2 bases from J, with 8 bases between. CDR3 size: 14 residues. CDR3 amino acids: CASSERLITDTQYF. DNA of the CDR3: TGTGCCAGCAGTGAACGACTTATCACAGATACGCAGTATTTT.

The chain carries TRBV7-9 and TRBJ2-1, with 9 bases that match TRBD2. J gave up 4 bases and V 4 bases, and 14 bases lay outside the gene matches. This CDR3 has 18 amino acids. Per germline, CDR1 SEHNR and CDR2 FQNEAQ (reference sequence). The CDR3 loop is CASSSGGRADDSYNEQFF. The DNA of the CDR3 is TGTGCCAGCAGCTCCGGCGGGAGGGCCGACGACAGTTACAATGAGCAGTTCTTC.

The gene calls are TRBV28 and TRBJ2-7; a weak D match, TRBD1 (5 bases). Looked up from germline, CDR1 is MDHEN and CDR2 is SYDVKM. V was clipped by 8 bases and J by 5 bases, with 19 bases between them. The CDR3 is 14 residues long. This chain's CDR3 is CASPPRGHLDEQYF. CDR3 sequence (DNA): TGTGCCAGCCCCCCTAGAGGACACCTCGACGAGCAGTACTTC.

The chain joins TRBV29-1 to TRBJ1-4, with D unclear. This CDR3 contains 13 residues. Germline loops: CDR1 SQVTM, CDR2 ANQGSEA. V shed 4 bases and J shed 8 bases, with 14 bases lying between them. CDR3 sequence: CSVGNVINEKLFF. The CDR3 coding sequence is TGCAGCGTTGGAAACGTAATAAACGAAAAACTGTTTTTT.

The chain recombines TRBV19 with TRBJ2-1, with a weak D call TRBD1 (6 bases). The germline V and J ends were trimmed by 3 bases and 0 bases, with 12 bases remaining between them. This CDR3 is built from 16 residues. CDR1 is LNHDA, CDR2 SQIVND, per germline (reference sequence). The CDR3 DNA follows: TGTGCCAGTAGTATCCCCAGGGGCCCCTCCTACAATGAGCAGTTCTTC. Protein product: CASSIPRGPSYNEQFF.

The chain links TRBV2 to TRBJ1-5; D ambiguous. This CDR3 has 15 amino acids. The germline gives CDR1 SNHLY, CDR2 FYNNEI. Trimming took off 1 base at V and 0 bases at J, with 7 bases between the two ends. In nucleotides, the CDR3 is TGTGCCAGCAGTGAAGGCACCTTTAGCAATCAGCCCCAGCATTTT. Its protein product is CASSEGTFSNQPQHF.

The chain couples TRBV6-6 to TRBJ2-7; 8 nucleotides agree with TRBD1. Germline trimming cut 0 bases from V and 6 bases from J; bases unmatched to any gene: 7. The V gene's germline CDR1 is MNHNY and CDR2 SVGAGI (reference sequence). CDR3 size: 15 residues. CDR3 nucleotides: TGTGCCAGCAGTTACTCCCGCCAGGGGGCCCCCGAGCAGTACTTC. Residues: CASSYSRQGAPEQYF.

The chain has TRBV6-5 and TRBJ1-2, with D perhaps matching TRBD1 (6 bases). Trimming took 2 bases from V and 4 from J, leaving 17 bases between them. Germline CDR1 and CDR2: MNHEY and SVGAGI. The CDR3 spans 16 residues. In DNA, the CDR3 is TGTGCCAGCAGTTACGGGGGGTTGACAGGAAGCTATGGCTACACCTTC. It specifies CASSYGGLTGSYGYTF.

The chain has TRBV6-2 or TRBV6-3 and TRBJ1-5, with TRBD1 matching 8 bases. CDR1 MNHEY and CDR2 SVGEGT come from the germline V gene. The CDR3 length is 16 residues. V trimming: 0 bases; J trimming: 2 bases; junction bases outside the gene matches: 3. This CDR3 is CASSYSETGGNQPQHF. The CDR3 region has the DNA TGTGCCAGCAGTTACTCAGAGACAGGGGGCAATCAGCCCCAGCATTTT.

The chain has TRBV18 and TRBJ2-2; 9 bases align to TRBD1. Germline V lookup: CDR1 KGHSH, CDR2 LQKENI. The CDR3 extends over 15 amino acids. The V gene end was trimmed by 2 bases and the J gene end by 5 bases; junction bases not matched to a gene: 3. The CDR3 protein is CASSPTGGKTGELFF. The CDR3 DNA reads TGTGCCAGCTCACCAACAGGGGGCAAGACCGGGGAGCTGTTTTTT.

The V gene is TRBV7-2, the J gene TRBJ2-7, with 10 bases fitting TRBD2. Germline assignment: CDR1 SGHTA and CDR2 FQGNSA. The junction had 5 bases not matched to a gene; V was cut back by 0 bases and J by 3 bases. CDR3 size: 16 residues. The CDR3 DNA follows: TGTGCCAGCAGCTTAGCCGTGGGACTAGCGAACTACGAGCAGTACTTC. Translated, it gives CASSLAVGLANYEQYF.

V gene TRBV28 combines with J gene TRBJ2-1; maybe TRBD1 (5 bases). Trimming took 8 bases from V and 1 from J, leaving 21 bases between them. The CDR3 covers 17 residues. The V gene's germline CDR1 is MDHEN and CDR2 SYDVKM. This chain's CDR3 is CASRPPQARRSYNEQFF. The DNA for the CDR3 is TGTGCCAGCCGACCCCCACAGGCTAGGCGATCCTACAATGAGCAGTTCTTC.

The gene calls are TRBV5-8 and TRBJ2-1, with 10 bases matching TRBD1. The CDR3 contains 16 residues. CDR1 SGHTS and CDR2 YDEGEE come from the germline V gene. Trimming cost V 4 bases and J 5 bases; bases outside gene matches: 9. The CDR3 region is CASSRDRGLLHNEQFF. The CDR3 bases are TGTGCCAGCAGCCGGGACAGGGGCCTACTTCACAATGAGCAGTTCTTC.

The chain is built from TRBV6-6 and TRBJ1-2; no firm D call. Trimming took 2 bases from V and 4 from J, leaving 11 bases between them. In germline, CDR1 is MNHNY, CDR2 SVGAGI (reference sequence). The CDR3 is 14 amino acids. The CDR3 protein is CASSYGRASYGYTF. The CDR3 coding sequence is TGTGCCAGCAGTTACGGGAGGGCCTCCTATGGCTACACCTTC.